The present TCR beta chain was sequenced within a study of blood T cell repertoires in COVID-19. Study background: COVID-19 samples collected from the United States, Italy and Spain covered acute and convalescent phases. The cDNA or gDNA used as material had been derived from T cells, B-cell-depleted T cells, or PBMCs.

Losses at the gene ends were 4 bases for V and 9 bases for J; bases not matched to a gene: 8. The germline V gene encodes CDR1 MDHEN and CDR2 SYDVKM. The CDR3 is 13 residues long. Original analysis: How many nucleated cells were present was estimated from reference gene primer amplification. TCRdb keeps only in-frame clones here, not all; method: immunoSEQ multiplex PCR. That table gives V, J and clone size, and the DNA gave D and trimming. Of 100,000 to 150,000 clones in the sample, about 88% are singletons; the top ten hold 1.2%. The sequenced sample consisted of peripheral blood. The rearrangement uses TRBV28 and TRBJ1-1; 7 bases fit TRBD1. The clonotype comes from a woman older than 75 with acute or convalescent COVID-19. The CDR3 DNA sequence: TGTGCCAGCAGTTACCAAAGGACAGGAAAAGCTTTCTTT. Translation: CASSYQRTGKAFF.